This entry features one T cell receptor (beta chain) sequence. The antigen it recognizes is unknown. One base away there is no much larger clone; base qualities are not given. The protocol used for the library was the immunoSEQ multiplex PCR assay. TCRdb obtained this table from immuneACCESS and retained in-frame rearrangements with V and J assigned. These tables miss some clones; where compared with another copy, unresolved V genes account for less than half of the shortfall, and the remainder is unexplained. The sample data list about 100,000 clones, and about 90% of these were observed just once. Under 20% of the sample rests with the top ten. The source of the sample is a study of control samples from healthy donors and cancer patients (TCRdb year 2020). V and J are truncated by 5 bases and 0 bases respectively, leaving an intervening sequence of 8 bases. The germline V gene (reference sequence) sets CDR1 to PRHDT and CDR2 to FYEKMQ. From cysteine to phenylalanine, the CDR3 is 13 amino acids long. Only the CDR3 region is kept as DNA, spanning 39 bases read in frame from base 1.

The sample taken for sequencing was blood. The chain is encoded by TRBV13 joined to TRBJ2-7, with the D assignment possibly TRBD1 or TRBD2, given 5 matching bases for each. The receptor's source is a woman aged 50 to 60 in good health. CDR3 loop: CASSLGGSYEQYF. The nucleotide sequence reads as follows: TGTGCCAGCAGCCTTGGGGGCTCCTACGAGCAGTACTTC.